This T cell receptor (beta chain) came from a study of T cell responses to AZD1222 COVID-19 vaccine. Germline assignment: CDR1 SGHVS and CDR2 FQNEAQ. CDR3 length: 14 amino acids. The J segment lost 1 base and the V segment lost 4 bases, leaving 3 bases of the junction unmatched. Study results and limitations: The breadth and depth of Spike-specific TCRs increased once two AZD1222 doses had been given. Most donors were white British and more were female, and clonal diversity was possibly underestimated.

TCRdb's table, derived via immunoSEQ multiplex PCR, lists solely in-frame clones and lacks some. The profile shows about 140,000 clones, about 89% of them singletons. With regard to this clone: What it recognizes is unknown.

Sequencing was performed on peripheral blood, taken on day 0 of AZD1222 vaccination. The rearrangement uses TRBV7-8 and TRBJ1-1; the match to TRBD1 covers 7 bases. The sequence was obtained from an adult in good health. The CDR3 protein is CASSSRGGNTEAFF. For the CDR3, the DNA is TGTGCCAGCAGCTCCAGGGGGGGGAACACTGAAGCTTTCTTT.